This is a list of T cell receptor beta chains from one sample in a study of blood T cells in healthy people across ages. TCRdb used MiXCR to reprocess the 5' RACE reads, holding one entry per CDR3 protein. The data show 600,000 or so distinct CDR3 sequences, with less than 35% seen just once and less than 20% held by the top ten. Source material: blood. All receptors derive from a woman of 80 years or more in good health. The CDR3 runs from the conserved cysteine through the conserved F or W. D genes are given only for firm matches. Clone sizes are given selectively: once, few, many, or a class where the clone is expanded.

CDR3nt	CDR3aa	abundance	j_gene	v_gene	d_gene
TGTGCCAGCAGCTCCCGCGGCCAAGGAGATCAGCCCCAGCATTTT	CASSSRGQGDQPQHF	few	TRBJ1-5	TRBV6-2/TRBV6-3	NA
TGTGCCAGCAGCCCCGAGGTAGCGGGGGGTCACAATGAGCAGTTCTTC	CASSPEVAGGHNEQFF	many	TRBJ2-1	TRBV7-2	TRBD2
TGCAGTGCCCCCACGGGGGGCTCGTCCTACGAGCAGTACTTC	CSAPTGGSSYEQYF	many	TRBJ2-7	TRBV20-1	NA
TGTGCCAGCAGCTTGTGGGGACAGGGGATTGTCGGCGAGCAGTACTTC	CASSLWGQGIVGEQYF	many	TRBJ2-7	TRBV5-4	TRBD1
TGCGCCAGCAGCGCGAACAGGGAAAAAAATGAAAAACTGTTTTTT	CASSANREKNEKLFF	NA	TRBJ1-4	TRBV5-1	NA
TGTGCCAGCAGCCCGAGGGTGGGGGCAGATACGCAGTATTTT	CASSPRVGADTQYF	NA	TRBJ2-3	TRBV12-3/TRBV12-4	NA
TGTGCCAGCAGTCCCAGACAGATACCTTACAATGAGCAGTTCTTC	CASSPRQIPYNEQFF	many	TRBJ2-1	TRBV27	NA
TGTGCCAGCAGCTCGGGACTAGCGGGATTCGAGCAGTACTTC	CASSSGLAGFEQYF	NA	TRBJ2-7	TRBV7-2	TRBD2
TGTGCCAGCAGTCCACAGGGTCCGGATGGCTACACCTTC	CASSPQGPDGYTF	many	TRBJ1-2	TRBV6-5	NA
TGCGCCAGCAGCCAAGATAGGTCGACTAGTAGGCTCTACTTC	CASSQDRSTSRLYF	NA	TRBJ2-4	TRBV4-3	NA
TGCGCCAGCAAAGGCGGCAGGGGTACGGAGGCCCAGTACTTC	CASKGGRGTEAQYF	many	TRBJ2-5	TRBV4-1	NA
TGCGCCAGCAGCTTGGAAGTGGGCCCAGCCAAAAACATTCAGTACTTC	CASSLEVGPAKNIQYF	NA	TRBJ2-4	TRBV5-1	NA
TGCGCCAGCAGCTGGCGGACAGGGAACCAAGAGACCCAGTACTTC	CASSWRTGNQETQYF	many	TRBJ2-5	TRBV5-1	TRBD1
TGTGCCACCAGCAGGGCAACAGGGTGGAACATTCAGTACTTC	CATSRATGWNIQYF	NA	TRBJ2-4	TRBV15	NA
TGTGCCAGCAGCACGGACAGGGGGAGAAGAGGCAATCAGCCCCAGCATTTT	CASSTDRGRRGNQPQHF	few	TRBJ1-5	TRBV28	TRBD1